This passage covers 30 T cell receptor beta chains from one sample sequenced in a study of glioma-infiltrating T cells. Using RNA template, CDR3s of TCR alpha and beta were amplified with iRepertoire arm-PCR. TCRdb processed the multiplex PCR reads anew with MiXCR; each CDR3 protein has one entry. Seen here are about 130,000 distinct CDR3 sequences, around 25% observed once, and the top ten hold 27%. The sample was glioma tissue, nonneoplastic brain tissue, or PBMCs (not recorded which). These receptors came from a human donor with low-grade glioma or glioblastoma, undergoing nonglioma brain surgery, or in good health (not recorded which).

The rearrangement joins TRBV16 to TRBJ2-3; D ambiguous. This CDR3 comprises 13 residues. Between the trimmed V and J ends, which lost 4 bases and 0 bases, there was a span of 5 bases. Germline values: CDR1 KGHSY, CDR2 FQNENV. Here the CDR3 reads CASSPTSTDTQYF. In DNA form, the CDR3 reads TGTGCCAGCAGCCCGACTAGCACAGATACGCAGTATTTT.

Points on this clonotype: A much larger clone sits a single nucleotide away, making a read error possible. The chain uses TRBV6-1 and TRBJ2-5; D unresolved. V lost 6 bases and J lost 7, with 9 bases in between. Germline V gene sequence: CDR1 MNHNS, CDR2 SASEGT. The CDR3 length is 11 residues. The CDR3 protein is CASRHVGTQYF. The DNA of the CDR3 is TGTGCCAGCAGACACGTAGGGACCCAGTACTTC.

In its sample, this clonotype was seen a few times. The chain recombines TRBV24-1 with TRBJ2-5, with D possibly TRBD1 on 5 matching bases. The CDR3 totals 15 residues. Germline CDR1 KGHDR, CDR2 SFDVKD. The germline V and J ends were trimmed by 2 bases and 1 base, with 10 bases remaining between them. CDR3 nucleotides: TGTGCCACCAGTGATTCGACAGTAAGCCAAGAGACCCAGTACTTC. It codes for CATSDSTVSQETQYF.

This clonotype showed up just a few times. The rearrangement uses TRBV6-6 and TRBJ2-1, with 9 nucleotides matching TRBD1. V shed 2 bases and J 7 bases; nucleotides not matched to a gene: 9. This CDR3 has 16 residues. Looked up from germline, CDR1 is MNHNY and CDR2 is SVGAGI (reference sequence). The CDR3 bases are TGTGCCAGCAGTTACGGGACAGGGTACGACGGAAATGAGCAGTTCTTC. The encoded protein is CASSYGTGYDGNEQFF.

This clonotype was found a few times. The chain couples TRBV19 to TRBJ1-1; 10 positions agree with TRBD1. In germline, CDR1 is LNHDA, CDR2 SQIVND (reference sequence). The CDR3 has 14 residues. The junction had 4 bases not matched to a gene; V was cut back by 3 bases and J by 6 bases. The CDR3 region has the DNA TGTGCCAGTAGTATTTTTGGGACAGGGGCTGAAGCTTTCTTT. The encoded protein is CASSIFGTGAEAFF.

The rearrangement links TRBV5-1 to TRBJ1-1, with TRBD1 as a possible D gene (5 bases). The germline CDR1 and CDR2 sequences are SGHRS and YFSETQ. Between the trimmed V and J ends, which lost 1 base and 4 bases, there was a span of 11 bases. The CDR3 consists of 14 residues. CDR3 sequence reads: CASSLFRGGTEAFF. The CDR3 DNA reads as TGCGCCAGCAGCTTGTTCCGGGGGGGCACTGAAGCTTTCTTT.

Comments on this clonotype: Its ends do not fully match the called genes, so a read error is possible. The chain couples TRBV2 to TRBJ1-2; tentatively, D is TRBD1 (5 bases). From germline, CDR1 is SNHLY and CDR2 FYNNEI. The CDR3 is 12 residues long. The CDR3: CASSPDSDGYNF. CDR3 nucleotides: TGTGCCAGCAGCCCAGACAGCGATGGCTACAACTTC.

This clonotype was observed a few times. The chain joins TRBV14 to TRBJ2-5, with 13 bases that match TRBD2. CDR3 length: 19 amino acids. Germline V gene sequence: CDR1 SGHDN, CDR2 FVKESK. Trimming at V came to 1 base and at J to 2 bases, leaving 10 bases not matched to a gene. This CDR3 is CASSQVRSPTSGGQETQYF. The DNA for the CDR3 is TGTGCCAGCAGCCAAGTTCGGTCTCCGACTAGCGGGGGGCAAGAGACCCAGTACTTC.

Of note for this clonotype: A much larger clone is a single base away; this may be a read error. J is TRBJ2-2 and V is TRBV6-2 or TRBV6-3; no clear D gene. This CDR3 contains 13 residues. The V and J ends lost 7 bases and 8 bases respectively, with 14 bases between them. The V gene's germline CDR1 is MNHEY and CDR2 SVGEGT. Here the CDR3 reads CASTPLLGGELFF. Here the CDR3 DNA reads TGTGCCAGCACCCCCCTTTTAGGGGGGGAGCTGTTTTTT.

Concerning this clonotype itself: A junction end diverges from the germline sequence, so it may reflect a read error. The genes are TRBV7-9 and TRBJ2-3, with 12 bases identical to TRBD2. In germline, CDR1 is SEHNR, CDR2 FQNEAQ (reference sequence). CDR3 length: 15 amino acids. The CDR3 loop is CASRSLAGGSDTLYF. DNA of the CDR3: TGTGCCAGCAGATCCCTAGCGGGGGGGTCAGATACGCTGTATTTT.

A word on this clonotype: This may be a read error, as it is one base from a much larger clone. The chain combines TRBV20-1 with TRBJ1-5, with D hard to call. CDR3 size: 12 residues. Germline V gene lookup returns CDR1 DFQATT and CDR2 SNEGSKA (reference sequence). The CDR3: CSARRRNQPQLF. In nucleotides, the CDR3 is TGCAGTGCTAGGAGGAGAAATCAGCCCCAGCTTTTT.

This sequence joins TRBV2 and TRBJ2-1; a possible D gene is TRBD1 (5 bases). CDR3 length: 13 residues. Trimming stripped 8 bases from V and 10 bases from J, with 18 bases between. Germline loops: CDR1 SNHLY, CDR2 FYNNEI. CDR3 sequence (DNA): TGTGCCAGCTTGCCGGACACATCCTACGAGCAGTTCTTC. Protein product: CASLPDTSYEQFF.

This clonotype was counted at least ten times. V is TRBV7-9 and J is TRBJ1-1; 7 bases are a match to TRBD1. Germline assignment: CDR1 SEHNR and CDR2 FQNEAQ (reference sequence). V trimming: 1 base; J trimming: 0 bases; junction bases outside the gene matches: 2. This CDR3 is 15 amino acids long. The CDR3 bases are TGTGCCAGCAGCTTAGTGCAGGGGGTGAACACTGAAGCTTTCTTT. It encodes CASSLVQGVNTEAFF.

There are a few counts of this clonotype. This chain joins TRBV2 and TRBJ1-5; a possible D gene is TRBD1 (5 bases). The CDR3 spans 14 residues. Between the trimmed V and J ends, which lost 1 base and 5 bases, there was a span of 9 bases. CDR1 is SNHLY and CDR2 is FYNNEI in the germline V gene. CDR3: CASSEVAGHQPQHF. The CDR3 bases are TGTGCCAGCAGTGAAGTGGCAGGGCATCAGCCCCAGCATTTT.

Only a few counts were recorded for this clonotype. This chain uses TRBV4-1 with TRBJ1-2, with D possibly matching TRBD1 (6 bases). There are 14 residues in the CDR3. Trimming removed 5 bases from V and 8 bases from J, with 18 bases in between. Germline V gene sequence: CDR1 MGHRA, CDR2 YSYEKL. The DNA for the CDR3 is TGCGCCAGCAGCTATCGACAGGTCGCGGGGGGCTACACCTTC. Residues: CASSYRQVAGGYTF.

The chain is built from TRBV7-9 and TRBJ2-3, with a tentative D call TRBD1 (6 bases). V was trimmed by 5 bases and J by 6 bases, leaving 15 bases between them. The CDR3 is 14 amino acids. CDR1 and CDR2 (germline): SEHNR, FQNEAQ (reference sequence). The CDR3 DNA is TGTGCCAGCAGCCTACGACAGGAAGGGGATACGCAGTATTTT. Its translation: CASSLRQEGDTQYF.

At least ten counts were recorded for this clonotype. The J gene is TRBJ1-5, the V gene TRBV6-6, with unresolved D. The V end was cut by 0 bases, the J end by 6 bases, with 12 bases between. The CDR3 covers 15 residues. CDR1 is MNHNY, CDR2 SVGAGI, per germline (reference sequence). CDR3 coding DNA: TGTGCCAGCAGTTACTCTCAGTCTGCGCGTCAGCCCCAGCATTTT. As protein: CASSYSQSARQPQHF.

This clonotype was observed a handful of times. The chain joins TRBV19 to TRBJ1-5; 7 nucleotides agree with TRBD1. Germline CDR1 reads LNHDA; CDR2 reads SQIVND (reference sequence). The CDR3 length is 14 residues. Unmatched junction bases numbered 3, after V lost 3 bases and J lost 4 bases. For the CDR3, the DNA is TGTGCCAGTAGTATGGTGACAGGGAATCAGCCCCAGCATTTT. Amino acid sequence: CASSMVTGNQPQHF.

Here the CDR3 DNA reads TGTGCCAGTAGTCGGGGGGGCCTGAGCACAGATACGCAGTATTTT. It specifies CASSRGGLSTDTQYF. V and J are TRBV19 and TRBJ2-3; 8 nucleotides agree with TRBD2. CDR3 size: 15 residues. Germline CDR1 LNHDA, CDR2 SQIVND (reference sequence). J gave up 0 bases and V 5 bases, and 4 bases lay outside the gene matches.

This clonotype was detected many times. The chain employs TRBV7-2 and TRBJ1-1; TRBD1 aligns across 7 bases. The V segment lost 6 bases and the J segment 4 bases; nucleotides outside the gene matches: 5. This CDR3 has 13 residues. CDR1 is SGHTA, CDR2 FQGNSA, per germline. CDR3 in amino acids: CASSSRGGTEAFF. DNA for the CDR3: TGTGCCAGCAGTTCCAGGGGGGGCACTGAAGCTTTCTTT.

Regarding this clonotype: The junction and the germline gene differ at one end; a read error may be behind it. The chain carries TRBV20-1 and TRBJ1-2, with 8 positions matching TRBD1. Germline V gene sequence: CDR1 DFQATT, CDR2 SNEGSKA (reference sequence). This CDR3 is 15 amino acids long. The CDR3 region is CSARDTGGFNCGYTF. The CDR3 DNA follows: TGCAGTGCTAGAGATACAGGGGGGTTTAACTGTGGCTACACCTTC.

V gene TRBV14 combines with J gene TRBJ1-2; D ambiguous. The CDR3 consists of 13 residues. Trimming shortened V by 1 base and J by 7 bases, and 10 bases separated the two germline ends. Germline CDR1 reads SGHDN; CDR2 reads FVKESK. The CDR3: CASSQGVTFGYTF. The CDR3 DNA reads TGTGCCAGCAGCCAAGGAGTAACATTTGGCTACACCTTC.

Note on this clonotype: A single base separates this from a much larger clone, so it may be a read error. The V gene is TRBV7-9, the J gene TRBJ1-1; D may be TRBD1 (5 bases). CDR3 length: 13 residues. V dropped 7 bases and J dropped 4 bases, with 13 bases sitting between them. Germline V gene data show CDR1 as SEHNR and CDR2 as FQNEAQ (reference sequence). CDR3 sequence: CASNLSQGTEAFF. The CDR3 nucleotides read TGTGCCAGCAACTTGTCCCAGGGCACTGAAGCTTTCTTT.

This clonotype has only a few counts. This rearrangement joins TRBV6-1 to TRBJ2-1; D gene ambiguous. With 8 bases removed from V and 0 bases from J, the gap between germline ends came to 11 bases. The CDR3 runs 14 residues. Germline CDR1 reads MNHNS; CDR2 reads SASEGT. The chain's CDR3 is CASLMRSSYNEQFF. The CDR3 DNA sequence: TGTGCCAGCCTGATGAGGAGCTCCTACAATGAGCAGTTCTTC.

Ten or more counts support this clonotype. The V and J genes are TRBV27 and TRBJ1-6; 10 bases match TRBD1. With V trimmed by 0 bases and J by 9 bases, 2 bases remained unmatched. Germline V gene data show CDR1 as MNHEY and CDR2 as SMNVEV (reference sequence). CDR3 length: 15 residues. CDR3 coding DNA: TGTGCCAGCAGTTTATCCTGGGACAGGGGTTCACCCCTCCACTTT. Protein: CASSLSWDRGSPLHF.

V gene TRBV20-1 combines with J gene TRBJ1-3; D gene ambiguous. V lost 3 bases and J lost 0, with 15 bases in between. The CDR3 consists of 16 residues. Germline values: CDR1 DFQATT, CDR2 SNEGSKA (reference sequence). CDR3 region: CSASKLLGGSGNTIYF. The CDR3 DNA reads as TGCAGTGCTAGTAAGCTTCTGGGAGGCTCTGGAAACACCATATATTTT.

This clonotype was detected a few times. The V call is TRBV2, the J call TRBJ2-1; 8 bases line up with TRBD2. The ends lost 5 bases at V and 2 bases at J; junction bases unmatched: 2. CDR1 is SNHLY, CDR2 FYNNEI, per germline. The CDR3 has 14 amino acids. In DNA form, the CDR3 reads TGTGCCAGCAGTCGGGAGGGAACCTACAATGAGCAGTTCTTC. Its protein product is CASSREGTYNEQFF.

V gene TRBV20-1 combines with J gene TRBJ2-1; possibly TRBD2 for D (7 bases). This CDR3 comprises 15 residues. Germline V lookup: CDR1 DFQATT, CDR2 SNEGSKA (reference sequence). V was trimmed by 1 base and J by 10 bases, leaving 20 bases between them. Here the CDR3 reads CSARVPGGSLGEQFF. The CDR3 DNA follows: TGCAGTGCTAGAGTACCGGGGGGCTCCCTTGGCGAGCAGTTCTTC.

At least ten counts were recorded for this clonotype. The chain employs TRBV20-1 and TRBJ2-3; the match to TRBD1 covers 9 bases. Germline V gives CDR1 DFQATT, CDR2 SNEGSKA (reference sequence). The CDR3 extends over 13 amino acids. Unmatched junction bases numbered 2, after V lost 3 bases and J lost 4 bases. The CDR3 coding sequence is TGCAGTGCTAGGGGACAGGGTCCAGATACGCAGTATTTT. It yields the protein CSARGQGPDTQYF.

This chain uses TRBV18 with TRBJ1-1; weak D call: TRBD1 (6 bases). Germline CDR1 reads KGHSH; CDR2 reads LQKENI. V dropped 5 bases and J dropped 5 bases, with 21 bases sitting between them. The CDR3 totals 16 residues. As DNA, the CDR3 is TGTGCCAGCTCAGCTAATCGGGGGCTAGAAAGAACTGAAGCTTTCTTT. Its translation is CASSANRGLERTEAFF. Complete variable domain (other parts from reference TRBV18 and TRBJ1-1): NAGVMQNPRHLVRRRGQEARLRCSPMKGHSHVYWYRQLPEEGLKFMVYLQKENIIDESGMPKERFSAEFPKEGPSILRIQQVVRGDSAAYFCASSANRGLERTEAFFGQGTRLTVV.